The 25 T cell receptor beta chains presented below share a single source sample, sequenced in a study of regulatory T cells in long-lasting Graves disease. iRepertoire HTBI primers and Arm-PCR of CDR3 regions built TCR beta libraries. TCRdb ran MiXCR on the multiplex PCR reads and lists one entry per CDR3 protein. This table holds 350,000 to 450,000 distinct CDR3 sequences, just under 15% found once. Time point: newly diagnosed GD, antithyroid drugs for less than 3 months. With RNA extracted from PBMCs as input, the TCR library was made. The same specimen was also included in a second study, on T cells in Graves' hyperthyroidism and ophthalmopathy.

The sequences come from peripheral blood mononuclear cells (PBMCs), collected at new diagnosis, from a patient treated with antithyroid drugs. These receptor sequences come from a woman in her 30s with Graves disease.

This clonotype was counted at least ten times. A much larger clone lies one base from this, so it may be a read error. The CDR3 end shows no conserved phenylalanine or tryptophan, and so a read error is likely. The CDR3 region has the DNA TGCAGTGCGGAAGAGGCTAGCAGATACAATGAGCAGTTCCTC. Its protein is CSAEEASRYNEQFL. The chain employs TRBV20-1 and TRBJ2-1, with a possible D match to TRBD2 (5 bases). The germline V gene has CDR1 DFQATT and CDR2 SNEGSKA (reference sequence). The CDR3 runs to 14 residues. The V and J ends lost 6 bases and 4 bases respectively, with 16 bases between them.

This clonotype appeared many times. The chain has TRBV20-1 and TRBJ2-3; the match to TRBD1 covers 11 bases. Germline CDR1 and CDR2: DFQATT and SNEGSKA (reference sequence). V lost 4 bases to trimming and J lost 9 bases; unmatched junction nucleotides: 9. This CDR3 spans 14 amino acids. The CDR3 sequence: CSATDRGLPWTQYF. The CDR3 DNA reads as TGCAGTGCTACGGACAGGGGGCTCCCCTGGACGCAGTATTTT.

This clonotype was detected ten times or more. The V and J genes are TRBV20-1 and TRBJ2-2, with D perhaps given as TRBD1 or TRBD2 (5 bases each). This CDR3 has 16 residues. V lost 6 bases to trimming and J lost 0 bases, with 17 bases between them. Germline CDR1 DFQATT, CDR2 SNEGSKA (reference sequence). CDR3 residues: CSARSTGQSNTGELFF. DNA of the CDR3: TGCAGTGCGAGATCCACGGGGCAGTCGAACACCGGGGAGCTGTTTTTT.

This clonotype was counted many times. The V call is TRBV13, the J call TRBJ1-2; 9 bases map to TRBD1. The germline CDR1 and CDR2 sequences are PRHDT and FYEKMQ (reference sequence). With V trimmed by 6 bases and J by 8 bases, 10 bases remained unmatched. This CDR3 region has 14 residues. In nucleotides, the CDR3 is TGTGCCAGCAGAGAAGGGACAGGGATTGACGGCTACACCTTC. Translation: CASREGTGIDGYTF. Using reference TRBV13 and TRBJ1-2 for the parts outside the CDR3, the full variable domain is AAGVIQSPRHLIKEKRETATLKCYPIPRHDTVYWYQQGPGQDPQFLISFYEKMQSDKGSIPDRFSAQQFSDYHSELNMSSLELGDSALYFCASREGTGIDGYTFGSGTRLTVV.

The rearrangement uses TRBV5-1 and TRBJ2-1; 13 nucleotides agree with TRBD2. Germline values: CDR1 SGHRS, CDR2 YFSETQ. The CDR3 runs to 18 residues. Trimming took 0 bases from V and 1 from J; bases not matched to a gene: 4. CDR3 amino acids: CASSLATSGRGSYNEQFF. CDR3 nucleotide sequence: TGCGCCAGCAGCTTGGCAACTAGCGGGAGGGGGTCCTACAATGAGCAGTTCTTC.

This clonotype was found many times. This chain connects TRBV27 to TRBJ1-1; TRBD1 matches at 7 bases. Germline V gene lookup returns CDR1 MNHEY and CDR2 SMNVEV (reference sequence). V gave up 1 base and J gave up 9 bases; unmatched junction bases: 5. The CDR3 totals 13 residues. The CDR3 DNA reads as TGTGCCAGCAGTTTATGGGCGGACAGGAAAGCTTTCTTT. Its translation: CASSLWADRKAFF.

Ten or more counts support this clonotype. The rearrangement uses TRBV5-1 and TRBJ2-7; 12 bases are shared with TRBD2. This CDR3 contains 17 residues. CDR1 is SGHRS and CDR2 is YFSETQ in the germline V gene. The ends lost 4 bases at V and 0 bases at J; junction bases unmatched: 8. The CDR3 DNA reads TGCGCCAGCAGCCTGGGACTAGCGGGTCGGCCCTCCTACGAGCAGTACTTC. It encodes CASSLGLAGRPSYEQYF.

Comments on this clonotype: At one of its ends the junction is not consistent with the germline gene, which may arise from a read error. The chain recombines TRBV24-1 with TRBJ2-2, with TRBD2 as a possible D gene (5 bases). The CDR3 length is 17 residues. Germline-derived CDR1 and CDR2 are KGHDR and SFDVKD. CDR3 residues: CATSDLAAELNTRELFF. CDR3 coding DNA: TGTGCCACCAGTGATTTGGCAGCGGAGCTTAACACCCGGGAGCTGTTTTTT.

Details on this clonotype: One base away lies a much larger clone, so this may be a sequencing read error. The chain uses TRBV20-1 and TRBJ2-1; D is possibly TRBD2 (5 bases). Trimming pared 4 bases from V and 10 bases from J, leaving 35 bases between. CDR1 is DFQATT, CDR2 SNEGSKA, per germline (reference sequence). The CDR3 covers 19 residues. The chain's CDR3 is CSATSPAGVGPLGLREQFF. The CDR3 region has the DNA TGCAGTGCTACGTCCCCCGCGGGTGTAGGACCCCTAGGGTTACGCGAGCAGTTCTTC.

This clonotype is a singleton in its sample. V and J are TRBV9 and TRBJ2-1; 8 bases align to TRBD2. Germline V gene data show CDR1 as SGDLS and CDR2 as YYNGEE. Trimming cost V 3 bases and J 8 bases; bases outside gene matches: 16. This CDR3 region has 17 residues. Written as DNA, the CDR3 is TGTGCCAGCAGCGCAGACCCCCCGGGAGGGCCCCGCGATGAGCAGTTCTTC. As protein: CASSADPPGGPRDEQFF. The full variable domain, completed using reference TRBV9 and TRBJ2-1, is DSGVTQTPKHLITATGQRVTLRCSPRSGDLSVYWYQQSLDQGLQFLIQYYNGEERAKGNILERFSAQQFPDLHSELNLSSLELGDSALYFCASSADPPGGPRDEQFFGPGTRLTVL.

There are many counts of this clonotype. The chain joins TRBV5-1 to TRBJ1-2; D is unresolved. V was cut by 5 bases and J by 0 bases, with 17 bases left in between. The CDR3 extends over 16 amino acids. Germline V CDR1 and CDR2: SGHRS, YFSETQ. The CDR3 reads CASSREGLTTNYGYTF. As DNA, the CDR3 is TGCGCCAGCAGTCGCGAAGGTTTGACGACTAACTATGGCTACACCTTC.

This sequence joins TRBV20-1 and TRBJ2-1; 10 positions match TRBD2. The J segment lost 4 bases and the V segment lost 3 bases, leaving 3 bases of the junction unmatched. This CDR3 is 14 amino acids long. The germline gives CDR1 DFQATT, CDR2 SNEGSKA (reference sequence). The CDR3, as DNA: TGCAGTGCTAGTCCTAGCGGGGGTTACAATGAGCAGTTCTTC. Protein product: CSASPSGGYNEQFF.

Many counts were recorded for this clonotype. The CDR3 loop reads CSARSTGITDTQYF. CDR3 sequence (DNA): TGCAGTGCTAGATCAACAGGAATCACAGATACGCAGTATTTT. The chain carries TRBV20-1 and TRBJ2-3; TRBD1 is a possible D gene (5 bases). The CDR3 has 14 amino acids. CDR1 is DFQATT and CDR2 is SNEGSKA in the germline V gene (reference sequence). Trimming removed 2 bases from V and 2 bases from J, with 11 bases in between.

This clonotype was picked up a small number of times. V usage is TRBV5-6 and J usage is TRBJ1-5, with TRBD1 as a possible D gene (5 bases). CDR1 SGHDT and CDR2 YYEEEE come from the germline V gene. The V end was cut by 3 bases, the J end by 6 bases, with 22 bases between. The CDR3 covers 17 residues. The CDR3 loop reads CASSSTTPGTRRQPQHF. DNA for the CDR3: TGTGCCAGCAGCTCGACCACGCCCGGGACTAGGCGTCAGCCCCAGCATTTT.

The gene calls are TRBV27 and TRBJ2-1; D unresolved. V lost 5 bases and J 9 bases, leaving 17 bases between the germline ends. The CDR3 extends over 14 amino acids. CDR1 and CDR2 (germline): MNHEY, SMNVEV (reference sequence). This chain's CDR3 is CASSPSTRRAEQFF. In nucleotides, the CDR3 is TGTGCCAGCAGTCCCTCCACCCGGAGAGCTGAGCAGTTCTTC.

This clonotype has just a few counts. V gene TRBV4-1 combines with J gene TRBJ2-7, with TRBD2 matching over 7 bases. V lost 0 bases to trimming and J lost 6 bases; unmatched junction nucleotides: 5. Per the germline V gene, CDR1 is MGHRA and CDR2 is YSYEKL. There are 14 residues in the CDR3. CDR3 region: CASSQEGVAGEQYF. The CDR3 DNA sequence: TGCGCCAGCAGCCAAGAAGGGGTAGCGGGCGAGCAGTACTTC.

The gene calls are TRBV3-1 and TRBJ2-2; no definite D call. V was cut by 6 bases and J by 5 bases, with 7 bases left in between. Germline loops: CDR1 LGHDT, CDR2 YNNKEL (reference sequence). The CDR3 contains 12 residues. CDR3 nucleotide sequence: TGTGCCAGCAGGCTCGCGACCGGGGAGCTGTTTTTT. This gives the protein CASRLATGELFF.

As for this clonotype: This clone may be a read error of a much larger clone one base away. The V and J genes are TRBV7-3 and TRBJ2-7; D is uncertain. From germline, CDR1 is SGHTA and CDR2 FQGTGA. Deletions cut 1 base from V and 7 bases from J, with 17 bases between. The CDR3 extends over 15 amino acids. In nucleotides, the CDR3 is TGTGCCAGCAGCTTAAATGGCGCAGGAGACAATGAGCAGTACTTC. Encoded protein: CASSLNGAGDNEQYF.

This clonotype occurred many times. The rearrangement joins TRBV12-3 or TRBV12-4 to TRBJ2-3, with D hard to call. There are 16 residues in the CDR3. V was clipped by 3 bases and J by 6 bases, with 19 bases between them. The CDR3 loop reads CASSFGLGERSDTQYF. CDR3 in DNA: TGTGCCAGCAGTTTTGGGCTGGGTGAGCGATCGGATACGCAGTATTTT.

This clonotype occurred many times. The chain joins TRBV3-1 to TRBJ2-7; TRBD1 is a possible D gene (5 bases). Trimming cost V 3 bases and J 6 bases, with 18 bases left between them. Germline-derived CDR1 and CDR2 are LGHDT and YNNKEL (reference sequence). This CDR3 is 15 amino acids long. For the CDR3, the DNA is TGTGCCAGCAGCCAGACCAGGGCCACCTTGGGCGAGCAGTACTTC. This codes for CASSQTRATLGEQYF.

This clonotype was observed many times. The chain links TRBV10-2 to TRBJ2-5, with 7 bases identical to TRBD2. The length of the CDR3 is 13 residues. Germline V CDR1 and CDR2: WSHSY, SAAADI. The ends lost 7 bases at V and 1 base at J; junction bases unmatched: 3. The DNA for the CDR3 is TGCGCCAGCAAAGCGGGGTCCCAAGAGACCCAGTACTTC. Residues: CASKAGSQETQYF.

V usage is TRBV19 and J usage is TRBJ1-5; a weak D match, TRBD1 (5 bases). From germline, CDR1 is LNHDA and CDR2 SQIVND (reference sequence). The CDR3 extends over 16 amino acids. Trimming stripped 10 bases from V and 0 bases from J, with 19 bases between. CDR3 nucleotide sequence: TGTGCCACCAGGATGGGCGGGGACCATAGCAATCAGCCCCAGCATTTT. Translated: CATRMGGDHSNQPQHF.

The gene calls are TRBV18 and TRBJ1-4, with TRBD1 as a possible D gene (6 bases). The CDR3 is 17 residues long. Germline V gene data show CDR1 as KGHSH and CDR2 as LQKENI. With 6 bases removed from V and 6 bases from J, the gap between germline ends came to 23 bases. The CDR3 loop reads CASSLGTGPAVDEKLFF. CDR3 bases: TGTGCCAGCTCCCTCGGCACAGGGCCCGCGGTTGATGAAAAACTGTTTTTT.

This clonotype appeared a few times. The CDR3 DNA sequence: TGTGCCAGCAGCGTAGAGGTATCCTCTGGAAACACCATATATTTT. This gives the protein CASSVEVSSGNTIYF. V and J are TRBV9 and TRBJ1-3; D not resolved. Germline lookup yields CDR1 SGDLS and CDR2 YYNGEE. V was pared by 0 bases and J by 0 bases, with 7 bases between. CDR3 size: 15 residues.

This clonotype came up many times. The chain carries TRBV2 and TRBJ2-3, with 9 bases matching TRBD2. The germline gives CDR1 SNHLY, CDR2 FYNNEI. J lost 0 bases, V lost 6 bases, and 4 bases had no gene match. The CDR3 covers 15 residues. The CDR3 loop is CASRAGGRSTDTQYF. Written as DNA, the CDR3 is TGTGCCAGCAGGGCGGGAGGGCGAAGCACAGATACGCAGTATTTT.